These T cell receptor beta chains were read from a single sample in a study of blood T cell repertoires in COVID-19. Profiled with immunoSEQ multiplex PCR; TCRdb holds only in-frame clones, not every one. The table lists fewer than 200,000 clones, roughly 83% of them singletons. Sequences were obtained from PBMCs or T cells enriched from blood (not recorded which). The receptor set was obtained from a woman between 50 and 59 years old who had recovered from COVID-19. CDR3s include the opening cysteine and the closing phenylalanine or tryptophan. The D gene is left open where the match is weak. Rows may omit the clone size; those that give it use once, few, many or a size class.

d_call | j_call | clone_size | v_call | cdr3_nt | cdr3_aa
TRBD2 | TRBJ2-3 | . | TRBV5-1 | TGCGCCAGCAGCTTGGGGCTAGCGGGGGGGCCAAGCACAGATACGCAGTATTTT | CASSLGLAGGPSTDTQYF
TRBD1 | TRBJ1-4 | . | TRBV5-1 | TGCGCCAGCAGCTTGGTAGGGCAGGGGGGTGAAAAACTGTTTTTT | CASSLVGQGGEKLFF
. | TRBJ1-3 | . | TRBV27 | TGTGCCAGCAGAGGGGGTAGTGGAAACACCATATATTTT | CASRGGSGNTIYF
. | TRBJ1-1 | . | TRBV11-3 | TGTGCCAGCAGCTTAGATTCGGGGGACACTGAAGCTTTCTTT | CASSLDSGDTEAFF
TRBD1 | TRBJ1-1 | . | TRBV28 | TGTGCCAGCAGTACCTCGATGGACAGGGGGCTTGAAGCTTTCTTT | CASSTSMDRGLEAFF
. | TRBJ1-3 | . | TRBV25-1 | TGTGCCAGCAGTGGTCAGGGAGGAGGAAACACCATATATTTT | CASSGQGGGNTIYF
. | TRBJ1-2 | many | TRBV2 | TGTGCCAGCCGGGACATAGAATCGTATGGCTACACCTTC | CASRDIESYGYTF
TRBD1 | TRBJ2-5 | . | TRBV7-3 | TGTGCCAGCAGCCGCAACGCGGGGACAGGGTCCCAAGAGACCCAGTACTTC | CASSRNAGTGSQETQYF
. | TRBJ2-1 | . | TRBV9 | TGTGCCAGCAGCGTAAAAGCGAGACCAAGCTCCTACAATGAGCAGTTCTTC | CASSVKARPSSYNEQFF
TRBD2 | TRBJ2-2 | . | TRBV7-9 | TGTGCCAGCAGCTTTGAGCGGGGGGGCACCGGGGAGCTGTTTTTT | CASSFERGGTGELFF
TRBD2 | TRBJ2-3 | . | TRBV27 | TGTGCCAGCAGCCCCTTGGGTGCTAGCGGGGTCACAGATACGCAGTATTTT | CASSPLGASGVTDTQYF
TRBD1 | TRBJ2-2 | . | TRBV19 | TGTGCCAGTAGAGGACAGGGGCCCGGGGAGCTGTTTTTT | CASRGQGPGELFF
. | TRBJ2-1 | . | TRBV7-8 | TGTGCCAGCAGCCGAGAAGGAGGGGGGGCTTACTACAATGAGCAGTTCTTC | CASSREGGGAYYNEQFF
TRBD1 | TRBJ1-2 | few | TRBV20-1 | TGCAGTGCTAGTTGGACAGGGCGCGGCTACACCTTC | CSASWTGRGYTF
TRBD1 | TRBJ1-1 | . | TRBV10-3 | TGTGCCATCAGAACAGGGGGGTACACTGAAGCTTTCTTT | CAIRTGGYTEAFF
TRBD2 | TRBJ2-1 | . | TRBV6-5 | TGTGCCAGCAGAGCCGGGACTAGCGGAAACAATGAGCAGTTCTTC | CASRAGTSGNNEQFF
TRBD1 | TRBJ1-2 | . | TRBV5-1 | TGCGCCAGCAGCCCGGGGACAGGGGGCTATGGCTACACCTTC | CASSPGTGGYGYTF
. | TRBJ1-1 | . | TRBV19 | TGTGCCAGTAGTATATCCAGGTCATGGAACACTGAAGCTTTCTTT | CASSISRSWNTEAFF
TRBD1 | TRBJ2-1 | . | TRBV7-9 | TGTGCCAGCAGCTTAGGGACAGGGGTAATAGAGCAGTTCTTC | CASSLGTGVIEQFF
TRBD1 | TRBJ1-2 | . | TRBV6-5 | TGTGCCAGCAGTCCATGGGACAGGGGGCGAAGCGGCTACACCTTC | CASSPWDRGRSGYTF
. | TRBJ2-1 | . | TRBV7-2 | TGTGCCAGCAGCCTAGACCCCTCGGGGTATGAGCAGTTCTTC | CASSLDPSGYEQFF
. | TRBJ2-5 | once | TRBV5-4 | TGTGCCAGCACTCTACGGGTGGGGGCTGGAGAAGAGACCCAGTACTTC | CASTLRVGAGEETQYF
TRBD1 | TRBJ1-4 | . | TRBV19 | TGTGCCACCAAGGACAGGGGCCTGGCCGGACTGTTTTTT | CATKDRGLAGLFF
TRBD2 | TRBJ2-2 | . | TRBV6-4 | TGTGCCAGCAGTGAACGGACTAGCGGGAGTGCCGGGGAGCTGTTTTTT | CASSERTSGSAGELFF
TRBD1 | TRBJ2-5 | few | TRBV6-2/TRBV6-3 | TGTGCCAGCAGTTTAGGTTCCCGGGACAGGTACCAAGAGACCCAGTACTTC | CASSLGSRDRYQETQYF
. | TRBJ1-5 | . | TRBV7-7 | TGTGCTAGCAGTGCGGGTGTTTATCAGCCCCAGCATTTT | CASSAGVYQPQHF
. | TRBJ1-1 | . | TRBV2 | TGTGCCAGCTTCAGGATTAACACTGAAGCTTTCTTT | CASFRINTEAFF
TRBD1 | TRBJ1-1 | . | TRBV11-2 | TGTGCCAGCAGCCTCGACAGGGACACTGAAGCTTTCTTT | CASSLDRDTEAFF
. | TRBJ1-2 | . | TRBV24-1 | TGTGCCACCAGTGATGCGGGCGTCTATGGCTACACCTTC | CATSDAGVYGYTF
TRBD2 | TRBJ2-3 | . | TRBV6-2/TRBV6-3 | TGTGCCAGCAGTTCCCTACTAGCGAAACGCACAGATACGCAGTATTTT | CASSSLLAKRTDTQYF
TRBD2 | TRBJ2-1 | . | TRBV6-2/TRBV6-3 | TGTGCCAGCAGTAAGGGGACTAGCGGGAGTGTGAGGTATGAGCAGTTCTTC | CASSKGTSGSVRYEQFF
. | TRBJ2-5 | . | TRBV11-2 | TGTGCCAGCAGCTTAGTCGGCGGGGAAGAGACCCAGTACTTC | CASSLVGGEETQYF
TRBD1 | TRBJ2-4 | . | TRBV5-1 | TGCGCCAGCAGCTTGGGGACAGGGGGTGTGGACATTCAGTACTTC | CASSLGTGGVDIQYF